Included here is one T cell receptor (beta chain) sequence, with context. In TCRdb, the RT-PCR reads were re-called with MiXCR into one record per CDR3 protein. The table lists about 4,000 distinct CDR3 sequences, approximately 87% of them singletons. This sample stems from a study of yellow fever vaccine responses in identical twins. There are 13 residues in the CDR3. Trimming left V 4 bases short and J 4 bases short, with 13 bases between. CDR1 and CDR2 (germline): SQVTM, ANQGSEA. This receptor was identified in a woman younger than 35 who received the yellow fever vaccine. The J gene is TRBJ2-5, the V gene TRBV29-1; perhaps TRBD1 as D (5 bases). The sample was T cells from blood (PBMCs), unsorted or a sorted subset (not recorded which), taken before or after yellow fever vaccination (not recorded which). CDR3 sequence: CSVVKGWGETQYF. The CDR3 DNA follows: TGCAGCGTTGTAAAGGGGTGGGGAGAGACCCAGTACTTC.